These 18 T cell receptor beta chains share one sample of origin, sequenced in a study of blood T cell repertoires in COVID-19 (dated by TCRdb to the early 2020s). Library generation was performed with the immunoSEQ multiplex PCR assay. TCRdb's version of the immuneACCESS table is confined to in-frame rearrangements and falls short of the full clone set. An unresolved V gene accounts for under half of the shortfall where checked; the remainder is of unknown origin. This sample has about 22,000 clones in its table, and around 83% of those were observed once. Around 50% of the sample goes to the ten largest clones. Sequences were obtained from peripheral blood. These receptors came from a man between 65 and 85 years old with acute or convalescent COVID-19.

The CDR3 coding sequence is TGTGCCAGCAGCGTTGGGGCAGACACTGAAGCTTTCTTT. As protein: CASSVGADTEAFF. V usage is TRBV9 and J usage is TRBJ1-1; D is possibly TRBD1 (5 bases). This CDR3 region has 13 residues. CDR1 and CDR2 (germline): SGDLS, YYNGEE. Trimming took off 2 bases at V and 3 bases at J, with 8 bases between the two ends.

V usage is TRBV7-2 and J usage is TRBJ1-6; no clear D gene. Germline lookup yields CDR1 SGHTA and CDR2 FQGNSA. V shed 5 bases and J shed 5 bases, with 13 bases lying between them. The CDR3 sequence is 15 residues long. CDR3 DNA sequence: TGTGCCAGCAGCCGCCGACCCGGGGATAATTCACCCCTCCACTTT. It is translated as CASSRRPGDNSPLHF.

This sequence joins TRBV3-1 (or the pseudogene TRBV3-2) and TRBJ1-2; 10 positions match TRBD1. The trim removed 4 bases at V and 7 bases at J, leaving 3 bases unmatched. The CDR3 extends over 13 amino acids. CDR1 is LGHDT, CDR2 YNNKEL, per germline (reference sequence). In DNA form, the CDR3 reads TGTGCCAGCAGCCCGACAGGGGGCTCTGGCTACACCTTC. It yields the protein CASSPTGGSGYTF.

The gene calls are TRBV10-3 and TRBJ1-5; TRBD1 is a possible D gene (5 bases). Germline CDR1 and CDR2: ENHRY and SYGVKD. V gave up 4 bases and J gave up 6 bases, with 16 bases separating them. The CDR3 has 15 residues. The CDR3 reads CAISGRAGESQPQHF. CDR3 nucleotide sequence: TGTGCCATCAGTGGTAGAGCGGGGGAAAGTCAGCCCCAGCATTTT.

The chain uses TRBV5-4 and TRBJ1-1; 7 bases match TRBD1. This CDR3 contains 15 residues. After removal of 4 bases from V and 2 bases from J, the junction contained 8 bases not matched to a gene. CDR1 and CDR2 (germline): SGHNT, YYREEE (reference sequence). The CDR3 DNA is TGTGCCAGCAGCCAACGGAGGGGGCTCAACACTGAAGCTTTCTTT. Translation: CASSQRRGLNTEAFF.

This sequence joins TRBV30 and TRBJ1-1; no clear D. In germline, CDR1 is GTSNPN, CDR2 SVGIG (reference sequence). The CDR3 totals 13 residues. The V and J ends lost 4 bases and 1 base respectively, with 10 bases between them. CDR3 residues: CAWIPTPNTEAFF. The CDR3, as DNA: TGTGCCTGGATCCCGACACCGAACACTGAAGCTTTCTTT.

The chain joins TRBV7-8 to TRBJ1-1; 8 nucleotides align to TRBD1. CDR3 length: 16 amino acids. V lost 2 bases, J lost 0 bases, and 5 bases stayed unmatched. CDR1 is SGHVS, CDR2 FQNEAQ, per germline. CDR3 nucleotide sequence: TGTGCCAGCAGCTTACAGGGGGCGGCGGTGAACACTGAAGCTTTCTTT. Protein sequence: CASSLQGAAVNTEAFF.

In this sample, this clone turned up a few times. This rearrangement joins TRBV3-1 (or the pseudogene TRBV3-2) to TRBJ1-1; D call uncertain. Deletions cut 4 bases from V and 1 base from J, with 7 bases between. Germline CDR1 reads LGHDT; CDR2 reads YNNKEL (reference sequence). This CDR3 contains 13 residues. The CDR3 here is CASSRYQNTEAFF. Here the CDR3 DNA reads TGTGCCAGCAGCCGCTACCAGAACACTGAAGCTTTCTTT.

This chain connects TRBV6-6 to TRBJ2-2, with TRBD1 matching 9 bases. V gave up 5 bases and J gave up 3 bases; unmatched junction bases: 10. The CDR3 runs 17 residues. CDR1 and CDR2 from the germline V gene are MNHNY and SVGAGI (reference sequence). CDR3 amino acids: CASSPIGDRGDTGELFF. CDR3 nucleotides: TGTGCCAGCAGTCCTATTGGAGACAGGGGGGACACCGGGGAGCTGTTTTTT.

This clone was recorded a few times. The chain couples TRBV27 to TRBJ2-1, with 8 bases lining up with TRBD2. The trim removed 4 bases at V and 6 bases at J, leaving 5 bases unmatched. This CDR3 has 14 amino acids. Per the germline V gene, CDR1 is MNHEY and CDR2 is SMNVEV (reference sequence). The CDR3 protein is CASSWSGGFNEQFF. As DNA, the CDR3 is TGTGCCAGCAGTTGGTCGGGGGGGTTCAATGAGCAGTTCTTC.

The rearrangement joins TRBV7-2 to TRBJ1-6; possibly TRBD1 for D (5 bases). V was clipped by 2 bases and J by 9 bases, with 11 bases between them. Germline loops: CDR1 SGHTA, CDR2 FQGNSA. The CDR3 covers 14 residues. CDR3 sequence (DNA): TGTGCCAGCAGCTTACAAAGGGGCGGTTCACCCCTCCACTTT. The encoded protein is CASSLQRGGSPLHF.

The V call is TRBV24-1, the J call TRBJ2-3; D is perhaps TRBD2 (5 bases). Germline V gene data show CDR1 as KGHDR and CDR2 as SFDVKD. There are 13 residues in the CDR3. V dropped 6 bases and J dropped 5 bases, with 11 bases sitting between them. The CDR3 DNA sequence: TGTGCCACCAGTAGGACTCTGGGAGATACGCAGTATTTT. This codes for CATSRTLGDTQYF.

The rearrangement uses TRBV7-9 and TRBJ2-5; TRBD2 aligns across 7 bases. There are 14 residues in the CDR3. Germline CDR1 reads SEHNR; CDR2 reads FQNEAQ (reference sequence). V gave up 5 bases and J gave up 7 bases; unmatched junction bases: 10. CDR3 nucleotide sequence: TGTGCCAGCAGCCCGAAGCCGGGGGGAGGGACCCAGTACTTC. It codes for CASSPKPGGGTQYF.

The chain recombines TRBV6-2 or TRBV6-3 with TRBJ1-5; tentative D call: TRBD1 (6 bases). Deletions cut 4 bases from V and 4 bases from J, with 11 bases between. The length of the CDR3 is 14 residues. Germline V gene data show CDR1 as MNHEY and CDR2 as SVGEGT. The CDR3 DNA follows: TGTGCCAGCAGTTCTGACAGGTTTAATCAGCCCCAGCATTTT. As protein: CASSSDRFNQPQHF.

This chain uses TRBV19 with TRBJ2-1, with 12 bases that match TRBD2. Germline CDR1 reads LNHDA; CDR2 reads SQIVND (reference sequence). The CDR3 spans 15 residues. Trimming cost V 4 bases and J 7 bases; bases outside gene matches: 5. CDR3 amino acids: CASSKLAGGVNEQFF. The DNA of the CDR3 is TGTGCCAGTAGTAAACTAGCGGGAGGTGTTAATGAGCAGTTCTTC.

Here the CDR3 DNA reads TGTGCCAGCAGCTTAAAAGGGAGTCTCTACGAGCAGTACTTC. Residues: CASSLKGSLYEQYF. This chain joins TRBV7-2 and TRBJ2-7; tentatively, D is TRBD2 (5 bases). Germline-derived CDR1 and CDR2 are SGHTA and FQGNSA. The V end was cut by 2 bases, the J end by 3 bases, with 11 bases between. The CDR3 consists of 14 residues.

The sample holds a few counts of this clone. The V gene is TRBV18, the J gene TRBJ1-2, with D unresolved. With 5 bases removed from V and 2 bases from J, the gap between germline ends came to 9 bases. CDR1 and CDR2 from the germline V gene are KGHSH and LQKENI. The CDR3 is made up of 13 amino acids. The CDR3 loop is CASSEDKNYGYTF. DNA for the CDR3: TGTGCCAGCTCAGAAGACAAGAACTATGGCTACACCTTC.

The gene calls are TRBV10-3 and TRBJ2-7; 8 bases align to TRBD2. Trimming took 10 bases from V and 6 from J; bases not matched to a gene: 8. Germline V lookup: CDR1 ENHRY, CDR2 SYGVKD. The CDR3 covers 12 residues. CDR3 DNA: TGTGCCACATCCCAGCGGGAGTTCGAGCAGTACTTC. As protein: CATSQREFEQYF.